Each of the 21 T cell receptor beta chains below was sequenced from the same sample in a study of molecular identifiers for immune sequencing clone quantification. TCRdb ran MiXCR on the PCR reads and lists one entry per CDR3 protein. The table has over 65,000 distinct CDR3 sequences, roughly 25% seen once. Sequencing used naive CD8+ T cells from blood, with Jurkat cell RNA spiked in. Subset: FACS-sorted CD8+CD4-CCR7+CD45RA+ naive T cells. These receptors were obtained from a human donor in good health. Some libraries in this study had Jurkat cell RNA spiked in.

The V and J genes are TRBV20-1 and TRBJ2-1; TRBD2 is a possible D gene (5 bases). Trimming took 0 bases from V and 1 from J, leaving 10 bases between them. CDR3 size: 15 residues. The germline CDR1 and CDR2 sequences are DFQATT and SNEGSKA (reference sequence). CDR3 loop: CSARDDYPSYNEQFF. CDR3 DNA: TGCAGTGCTAGAGATGACTACCCGTCCTACAATGAGCAGTTCTTC.

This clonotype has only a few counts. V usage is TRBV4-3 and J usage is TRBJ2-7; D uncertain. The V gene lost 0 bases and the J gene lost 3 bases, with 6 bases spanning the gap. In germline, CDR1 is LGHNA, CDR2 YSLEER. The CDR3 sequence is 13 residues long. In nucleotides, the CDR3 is TGCGCCAGCAGCCAAGATGAGAACTACGAGCAGTACTTC. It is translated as CASSQDENYEQYF.

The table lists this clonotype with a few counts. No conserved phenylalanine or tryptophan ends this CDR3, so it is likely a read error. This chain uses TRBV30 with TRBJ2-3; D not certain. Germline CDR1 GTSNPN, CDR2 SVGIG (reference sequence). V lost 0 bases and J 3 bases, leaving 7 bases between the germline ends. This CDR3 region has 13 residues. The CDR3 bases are TGTGCCTGGAGTGTATTTTCGACAGATACGCAGTATTCT. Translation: CAWSVFSTDTQYS.

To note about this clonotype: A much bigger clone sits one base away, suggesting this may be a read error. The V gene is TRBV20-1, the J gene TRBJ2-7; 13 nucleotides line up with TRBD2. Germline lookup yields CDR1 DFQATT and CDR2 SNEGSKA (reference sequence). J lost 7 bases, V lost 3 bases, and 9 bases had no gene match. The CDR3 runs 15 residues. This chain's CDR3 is CSASQTLAGGKEQYF. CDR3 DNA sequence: TGCAGTGCTAGTCAAACACTAGCGGGAGGGAAGGAGCAGTACTTC.

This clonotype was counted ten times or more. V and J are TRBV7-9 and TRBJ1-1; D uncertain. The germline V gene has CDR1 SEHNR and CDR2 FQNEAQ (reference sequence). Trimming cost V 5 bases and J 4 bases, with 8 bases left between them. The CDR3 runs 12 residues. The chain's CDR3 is CASSPLRTEAFF. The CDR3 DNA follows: TGTGCCAGCAGCCCGCTTCGCACTGAAGCTTTCTTT.

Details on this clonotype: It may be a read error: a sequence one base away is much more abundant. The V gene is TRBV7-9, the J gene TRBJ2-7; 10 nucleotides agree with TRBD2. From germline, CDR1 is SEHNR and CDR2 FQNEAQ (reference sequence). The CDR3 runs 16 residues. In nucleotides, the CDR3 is TGTGGCAGCAGCCTGATAGCGGGAGGTACCCCGTACGAGCAGTACTTC. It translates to CGSSLIAGGTPYEQYF.

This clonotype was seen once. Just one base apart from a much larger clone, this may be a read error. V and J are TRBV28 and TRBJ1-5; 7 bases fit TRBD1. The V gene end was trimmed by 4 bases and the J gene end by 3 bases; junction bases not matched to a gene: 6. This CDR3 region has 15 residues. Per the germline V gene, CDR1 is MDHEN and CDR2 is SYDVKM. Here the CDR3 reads CASSSLQGFNQPQHF. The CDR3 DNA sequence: TGTGCCAGCAGTTCATTACAGGGGTTCAATCAGCCCCAGCATTTT.

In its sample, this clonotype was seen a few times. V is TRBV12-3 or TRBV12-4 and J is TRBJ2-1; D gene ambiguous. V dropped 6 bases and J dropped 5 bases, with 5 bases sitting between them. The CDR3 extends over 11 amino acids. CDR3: CASRSNNEQFF. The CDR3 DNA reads TGTGCCAGCAGATCGAACAATGAGCAGTTCTTC.

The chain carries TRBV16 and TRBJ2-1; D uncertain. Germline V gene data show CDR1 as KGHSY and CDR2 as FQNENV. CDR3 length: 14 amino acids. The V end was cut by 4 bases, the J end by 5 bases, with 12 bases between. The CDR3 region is CASSRFLTNNEQFF. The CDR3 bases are TGTGCCAGCAGCCGATTTTTAACGAACAATGAGCAGTTCTTC.

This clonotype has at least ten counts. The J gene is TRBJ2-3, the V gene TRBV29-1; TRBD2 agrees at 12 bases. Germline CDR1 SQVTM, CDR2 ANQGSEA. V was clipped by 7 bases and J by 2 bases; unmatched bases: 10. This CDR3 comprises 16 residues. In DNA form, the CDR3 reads TGCAGCGGGAGGGGACTAGCGGGTATAGTCACAGATACGCAGTATTTT. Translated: CSGRGLAGIVTDTQYF.

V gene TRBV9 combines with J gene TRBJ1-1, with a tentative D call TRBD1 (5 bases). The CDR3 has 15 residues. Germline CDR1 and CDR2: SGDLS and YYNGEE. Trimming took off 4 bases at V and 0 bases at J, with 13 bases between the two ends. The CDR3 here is CASSITGHLNTEAFF. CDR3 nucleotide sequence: TGTGCCAGCAGCATAACTGGACACCTGAACACTGAAGCTTTCTTT.

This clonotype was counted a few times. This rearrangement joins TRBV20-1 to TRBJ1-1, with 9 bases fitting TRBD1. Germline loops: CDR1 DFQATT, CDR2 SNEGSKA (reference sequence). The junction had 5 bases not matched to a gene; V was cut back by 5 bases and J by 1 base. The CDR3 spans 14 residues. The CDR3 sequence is CSADRDRENTEAFF. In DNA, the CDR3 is TGCAGTGCTGATCGGGACAGGGAGAACACTGAAGCTTTCTTT.

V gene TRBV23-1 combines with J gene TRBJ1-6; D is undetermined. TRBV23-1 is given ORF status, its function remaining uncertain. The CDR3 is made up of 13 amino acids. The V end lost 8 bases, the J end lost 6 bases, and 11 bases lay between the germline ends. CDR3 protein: CASHPRTNSPLHF. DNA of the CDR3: TGCGCCAGCCACCCCCGGACTAATTCACCCCTCCACTTT.

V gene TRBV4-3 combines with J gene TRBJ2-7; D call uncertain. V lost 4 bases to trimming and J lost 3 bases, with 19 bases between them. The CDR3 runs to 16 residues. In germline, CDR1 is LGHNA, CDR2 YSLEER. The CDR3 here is CASSLDYTAADYEQYF. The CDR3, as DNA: TGCGCCAGCAGCCTAGATTACACGGCAGCAGACTACGAGCAGTACTTC.

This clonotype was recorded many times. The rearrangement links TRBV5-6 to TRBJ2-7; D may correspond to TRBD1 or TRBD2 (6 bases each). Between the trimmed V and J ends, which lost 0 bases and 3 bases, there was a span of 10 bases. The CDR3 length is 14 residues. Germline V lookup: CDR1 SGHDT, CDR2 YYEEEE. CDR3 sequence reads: CASSLGGGGYEQYF. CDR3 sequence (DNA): TGTGCCAGCAGCTTGGGTGGAGGGGGCTACGAGCAGTACTTC.

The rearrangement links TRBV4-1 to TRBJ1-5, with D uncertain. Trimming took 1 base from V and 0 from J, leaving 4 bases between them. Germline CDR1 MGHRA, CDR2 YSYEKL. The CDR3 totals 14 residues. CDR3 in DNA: TGCGCCAGCAGCCAAGTCCCTAGCAATCAGCCCCAGCATTTT. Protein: CASSQVPSNQPQHF.

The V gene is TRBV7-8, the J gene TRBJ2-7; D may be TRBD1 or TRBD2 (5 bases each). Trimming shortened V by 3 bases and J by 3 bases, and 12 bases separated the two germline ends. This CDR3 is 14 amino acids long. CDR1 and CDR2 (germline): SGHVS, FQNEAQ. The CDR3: CASSFSGGGYEQYF. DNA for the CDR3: TGTGCCAGCAGCTTTTCAGGTGGGGGCTACGAGCAGTACTTC. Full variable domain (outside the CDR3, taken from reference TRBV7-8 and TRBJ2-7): GAGVSQSPRYKVAKRGQDVALRCDPISGHVSLFWYQQALGQGPEFLTYFQNEAQLDKSGLPSDRFFAERPEGSVSTLKIQRTQQEDSAVYLCASSFSGGGYEQYFGPGTRLTVT.

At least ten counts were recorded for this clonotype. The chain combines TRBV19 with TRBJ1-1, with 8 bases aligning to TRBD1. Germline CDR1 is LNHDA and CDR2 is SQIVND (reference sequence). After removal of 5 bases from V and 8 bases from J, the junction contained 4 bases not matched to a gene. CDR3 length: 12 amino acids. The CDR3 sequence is CASSPGQGEAFF. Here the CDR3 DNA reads TGTGCCAGTAGTCCAGGACAGGGAGAAGCTTTCTTT.

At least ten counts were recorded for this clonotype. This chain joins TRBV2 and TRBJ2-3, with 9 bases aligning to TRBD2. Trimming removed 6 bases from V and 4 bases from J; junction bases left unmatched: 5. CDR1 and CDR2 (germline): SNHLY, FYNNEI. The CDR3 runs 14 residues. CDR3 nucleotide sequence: TGTGCCAGCAGCGTAGCGGGAGTTCCAGATACGCAGTATTTT. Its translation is CASSVAGVPDTQYF.

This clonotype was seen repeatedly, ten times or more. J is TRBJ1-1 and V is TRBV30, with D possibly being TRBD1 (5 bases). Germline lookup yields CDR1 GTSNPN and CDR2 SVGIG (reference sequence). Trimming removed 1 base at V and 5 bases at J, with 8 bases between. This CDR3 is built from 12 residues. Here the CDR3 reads CAWSGGRTEAFF. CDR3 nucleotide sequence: TGTGCCTGGAGTGGGGGGAGAACTGAAGCTTTCTTT.

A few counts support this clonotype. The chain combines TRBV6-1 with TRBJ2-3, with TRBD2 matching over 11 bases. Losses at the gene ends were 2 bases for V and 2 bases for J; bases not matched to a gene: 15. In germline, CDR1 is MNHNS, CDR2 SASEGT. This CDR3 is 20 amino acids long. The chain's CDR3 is CASSETGILGLAEITDTQYF. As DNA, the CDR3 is TGTGCCAGCAGTGAAACTGGTATTTTGGGACTAGCGGAGATCACAGATACGCAGTATTTT.